This T cell receptor (beta chain) was recorded in a study of blood T cell repertoires in COVID-19. The overall study: Some COVID-19 samples were acute and others convalescent; all came from the United States, Italy and Spain.

Profiling relied on immunoSEQ multiplex PCR, and the TCRdb table lists in-frame clones only, not all of them. The table records 350,000 to 400,000 clones, 85% to 90% of them present only once. Trimming left V 7 bases short and J 8 bases short, with 12 bases between. Germline CDR1 is MNHEY and CDR2 is SMNVEV (reference sequence). This CDR3 has 12 amino acids. The chain recombines TRBV27 with TRBJ2-1; D unclear. Sequencing was performed on PBMCs or T cells enriched from blood (not recorded which). This receptor was taken from a woman between 25 and 40 years old who had recovered from COVID-19. CDR3 protein: CASTSGGYEQFF. Written as DNA, the CDR3 is TGTGCCAGCACCTCCGGTGGTTATGAGCAGTTCTTC.